These 25 T cell receptor beta chains were all obtained from the same sample, sequenced in a study of cytomegalovirus exposure and HLA in healthy donors. A multiplex PCR was run with 60 Vbeta primers and 13 Jbeta primers. Clones were sequenced by immunoSEQ multiplex PCR, and TCRdb holds only the in-frame ones, with some missing. The table has under 150,000 clones, approximately 80% seen once. Material: PBMCs. The receptors originated from a man in his fifties in good health and CMV-seronegative.

V is TRBV4-1 and J is TRBJ2-7, with D possibly TRBD2 on 5 matching bases. CDR3 length: 17 residues. The V end lost 1 base, the J end lost 3 bases, and 19 bases lay between the germline ends. Germline V gene lookup returns CDR1 MGHRA and CDR2 YSYEKL. For the CDR3, the DNA is TGCGCCAGCAGCCAAGGGACTGAAACCACCTGGAGCTACGAGCAGTACTTC. This sequence encodes CASSQGTETTWSYEQYF.

The chain uses TRBV5-1 and TRBJ1-1; D not resolved. The V gene lost 1 base and the J gene lost 1 base, with 11 bases spanning the gap. Germline V CDR1 and CDR2: SGHRS, YFSETQ. The CDR3 runs to 15 residues. CDR3 in amino acids: CASSLRPDSNTEAFF. CDR3 nucleotides: TGCGCCAGCAGCTTGAGGCCAGACTCGAACACTGAAGCTTTCTTT.

The chain links TRBV7-2 to TRBJ2-1, with 7 bases lining up with TRBD2. CDR3 length: 16 residues. The junction had 10 bases not matched to a gene; V was cut back by 5 bases and J by 3 bases. From germline, CDR1 is SGHTA and CDR2 FQGNSA. CDR3 residues: CASSPPGLDLYNEQFF. The CDR3 DNA sequence: TGTGCCAGCAGCCCCCCCGGACTAGATCTCTACAATGAGCAGTTCTTC.

The table lists this clone with a count of one. The chain links TRBV5-6 to TRBJ2-7, with a tentative D call TRBD2 (5 bases). This CDR3 is 13 amino acids long. The V gene's germline CDR1 is SGHDT and CDR2 YYEEEE. The V gene lost 7 bases and the J gene lost 2 bases, with 13 bases spanning the gap. CDR3 bases: TGTGCCAGCTACGAAGACGGGGCCTACGAGCAGTACTTC. Protein: CASYEDGAYEQYF.

On this clone: Other DNA sequences in this specimen translate into the identical CDR3. The chain employs TRBV5-4 and TRBJ1-2, with TRBD1 matching 7 bases. V lost 0 bases, J lost 2 bases, and 1 base stayed unmatched. CDR1 and CDR2 (germline): SGHNT, YYREEE (reference sequence). The CDR3 extends over 14 amino acids. Here the CDR3 reads CASSLGGQNYGYTF. Written as DNA, the CDR3 is TGTGCCAGCAGCTTGGGGGGACAGAACTATGGCTACACCTTC.

The V call is TRBV6-1, the J call TRBJ1-2; no reliable D call. The CDR3 loop spans 12 amino acids. The ends were cut back, 5 bases at V and 4 bases at J, with 8 bases in the middle. CDR1 and CDR2 from the germline V gene are MNHNS and SASEGT. The CDR3 nucleotides read TGTGCCAGCAGTCCTATCGGCTATGGCTACACCTTC. Translation: CASSPIGYGYTF.

The J gene is TRBJ1-5, the V gene TRBV4-1, with 9 bases identical to TRBD1. The CDR3 is made up of 13 amino acids. The V gene's germline CDR1 is MGHRA and CDR2 YSYEKL. V was pared by 6 bases and J by 6 bases, with 3 bases of the junction left unmatched. The DNA for the CDR3 is TGCGCCAGCAGACAGGGGGCCGGTCAGCCCCAGCATTTT. Translating it yields CASRQGAGQPQHF.

Concerning this clone itself: Different DNA sequences within this sample yield the same CDR3. The V call is TRBV4-1, the J call TRBJ2-6; possible D gene TRBD2, 5 bases. The V gene lost 1 base and the J gene lost 1 base, with 8 bases spanning the gap. CDR3 length equals 16 residues. Germline CDR1 MGHRA, CDR2 YSYEKL. CDR3 DNA sequence: TGCGCCAGCAGCCAAGTTCGGGGATCTGGGGCCAACGTCCTGACTTTC. Its protein is CASSQVRGSGANVLTF.

This clone occurred once. J is TRBJ1-1 and V is TRBV7-8; D unresolved. The CDR3 spans 15 residues. Trimming took off 6 bases at V and 3 bases at J, with 17 bases between the two ends. Germline V gene sequence: CDR1 SGHVS, CDR2 FQNEAQ. CDR3 DNA: TGTGCCAGCAGACCCGGCGGACTTTTTTACACTGAAGCTTTCTTT. Its translation: CASRPGGLFYTEAFF. The full variable domain, its missing parts supplied by reference TRBV7-8 and TRBJ1-1, is GAGVSQSPRYKVAKRGQDVALRCDPISGHVSLFWYQQALGQGPEFLTYFQNEAQLDKSGLPSDRFFAERPEGSVSTLKIQRTQQEDSAVYLCASRPGGLFYTEAFFGQGTRLTVV.

This clone was counted once. This rearrangement joins TRBV27 to TRBJ2-1; 16 bases line up with TRBD2. Germline CDR1 is MNHEY and CDR2 is SMNVEV (reference sequence). V dropped 5 bases and J dropped 10; count of bases not matched to a gene: 5. CDR3 length equals 15 residues. The CDR3: CASSPGTSGGAEQFF. For the CDR3, the DNA is TGTGCCAGCAGTCCCGGGACTAGCGGGGGGGCAGAGCAGTTCTTC.

The rearrangement links TRBV5-5 to TRBJ1-1, with 10 bases lining up with TRBD1. This CDR3 region has 14 residues. Losses at the gene ends were 4 bases for V and 1 base for J; bases not matched to a gene: 1. In germline, CDR1 is SGHKS, CDR2 YYEKEE (reference sequence). The CDR3 reads CASSRDRGNTEAFF. CDR3 nucleotide sequence: TGTGCCAGCAGCCGGGACAGGGGGAACACTGAAGCTTTCTTT. Drawing the rest from reference TRBV5-5 and TRBJ1-1, the complete variable domain is DAGVTQSPTHLIKTRGQQVTLRCSPISGHKSVSWYQQVLGQGPQFIFQYYEKEERGRGNFPDRFSARQFPNYSSELNVNALLLGDSALYLCASSRDRGNTEAFFGQGTRLTVV.

The V and J genes are TRBV6-1 and TRBJ1-2; TRBD1 aligns across 8 bases. With V trimmed by 6 bases and J by 8 bases, 8 bases remained unmatched. The germline gives CDR1 MNHNS, CDR2 SASEGT. This CDR3 is 13 amino acids long. CDR3 protein: CASRQGEGLGYTF. The CDR3 DNA follows: TGTGCCAGCAGACAGGGGGAAGGTTTGGGCTACACCTTC.

This clone was counted once. The rearrangement links TRBV1 to TRBJ2-2; whether TRBD2, the table's D call, matches the DNA was not checked. TRBV1 is marked as a pseudogene. This CDR3 has 18 amino acids. CDR3 loop: CTSSQVRAGTQCSGELFF. The CDR3 DNA is TGCACCAGCAGCCAAGTGAGGGCCGGGACTCAATGTTCCGGGGAGCTGTTTTTT.

This clone was found once. The genes are TRBV7-6 and TRBJ2-7; 7 bases fit TRBD1. This CDR3 has 12 amino acids. Unmatched junction bases numbered 2, after V lost 4 bases and J lost 5 bases. CDR1 SGHVS and CDR2 FNYEAQ come from the germline V gene. CDR3 amino acids: CASSSGTDEQYF. CDR3 coding DNA: TGTGCCAGCAGCTCGGGGACAGACGAGCAGTACTTC. Full variable domain (rest looked up from reference TRBV7-6 and TRBJ2-7): GAGVSQSPRYKVTKRGQDVALRCDPISGHVSLYWYRQALGQGPEFLTYFNYEAQQDKSGLPNDRFSAERPEGSISTLTIQRTEQRDSAMYRCASSSGTDEQYFGPGTRLTVT.

The chain joins TRBV10-3 to TRBJ1-1; the D is unclear. Germline lookup yields CDR1 ENHRY and CDR2 SYGVKD. Trimming left V 0 bases short and J 9 bases short, with 11 bases between. The CDR3 totals 13 residues. CDR3 protein: CAISESRSVQAFF. CDR3 in DNA: TGTGCCATCAGTGAGTCGAGGTCTGTCCAAGCTTTCTTT.

The chain joins TRBV30 to TRBJ2-3; 8 bases match TRBD1. In germline, CDR1 is GTSNPN, CDR2 SVGIG (reference sequence). The V and J ends lost 2 bases and 5 bases, in that order; junction bases with no gene match: 6. This CDR3 comprises 14 residues. The CDR3: CAWSQGASGDTQYF. DNA of the CDR3: TGTGCCTGGAGTCAGGGGGCGAGTGGAGATACGCAGTATTTT.

The genes are TRBV19 and TRBJ1-1; 7 nucleotides line up with TRBD1. The V and J ends lost 5 bases and 7 bases, in that order; junction bases with no gene match: 4. This CDR3 is built from 12 residues. Looked up from germline, CDR1 is LNHDA and CDR2 is SQIVND (reference sequence). The CDR3 DNA sequence: TGTGCCAGTAGTCTTGGGACAGATGAAGCTTTCTTT. Translating it yields CASSLGTDEAFF.

A few counts support this clone. The gene calls are TRBV14 and TRBJ2-3; a weak D match, TRBD2 (6 bases). This CDR3 has 18 residues. Germline V gene data show CDR1 as SGHDN and CDR2 as FVKESK. The germline V and J ends were trimmed by 2 bases and 1 base, with 19 bases remaining between them. CDR3 residues: CASSQSRDSSRRTDTQYF. The DNA of the CDR3 is TGTGCCAGCAGCCAAAGCCGGGACTCCAGTAGACGCACAGATACGCAGTATTTT.

The genes are TRBV5-1 and TRBJ2-1, with D possibly TRBD1 on 6 matching bases. The CDR3 extends over 16 amino acids. Germline CDR1 and CDR2: SGHRS and YFSETQ. Trimming cost V 2 bases and J 5 bases, with 17 bases left between them. The CDR3: CASSFPPGHIDNEQFF. The CDR3 DNA is TGCGCCAGCAGCTTCCCCCCGGGACACATCGACAATGAGCAGTTCTTC.

The chain joins TRBV9 to TRBJ2-2; 8 positions agree with TRBD1. V dropped 3 bases and J dropped 4; count of bases not matched to a gene: 11. The CDR3 loop spans 17 amino acids. The germline CDR1 and CDR2 sequences are SGDLS and YYNGEE. DNA of the CDR3: TGTGCCAGCAGCGCCCCCGGACAGGGAAAATCCACCGGGGAGCTGTTTTTT. Its protein product is CASSAPGQGKSTGELFF. The full variable domain, completed using reference TRBV9 and TRBJ2-2, is DSGVTQTPKHLITATGQRVTLRCSPRSGDLSVYWYQQSLDQGLQFLIQYYNGEERAKGNILERFSAQQFPDLHSELNLSSLELGDSALYFCASSAPGQGKSTGELFFGEGSRLTVL.

The chain combines TRBV15 with TRBJ2-7, with 11 bases identical to TRBD1. Germline lookup yields CDR1 LNHNV and CDR2 YYDKDF (reference sequence). There are 16 residues in the CDR3. The ends lost 0 bases at V and 0 bases at J; junction bases unmatched: 1. The CDR3: CATSRDGTGGSYEQYF. The DNA for the CDR3 is TGTGCCACCAGCAGAGATGGGACAGGGGGCTCCTACGAGCAGTACTTC.

The chain has TRBV4-3 and TRBJ2-1; TRBD2 aligns across 13 bases. CDR3 length equals 17 residues. CDR1 and CDR2 (germline): LGHNA, YSLEER. The V segment lost 1 base and the J segment 4 bases; nucleotides outside the gene matches: 4. Here the CDR3 reads CASSQVLAGGHYNEQFF. Written as DNA, the CDR3 is TGCGCCAGCAGCCAAGTACTAGCGGGGGGGCATTACAATGAGCAGTTCTTC.

The chain has TRBV29-1 and TRBJ1-1, with 11 bases matching TRBD1. Trimming at V came to 5 bases and at J to 0 bases, leaving 11 bases not matched to a gene. Germline V lookup: CDR1 SQVTM, CDR2 ANQGSEA. The CDR3 spans 17 residues. The CDR3 loop is CSVIGTGGSSMNTEAFF. DNA for the CDR3: TGCAGCGTTATTGGGACAGGGGGATCCTCCATGAACACTGAAGCTTTCTTT.

This rearrangement joins TRBV14 to TRBJ2-1; maybe TRBD1 (6 bases). Germline-derived CDR1 and CDR2 are SGHDN and FVKESK. Trimming pared 4 bases from V and 3 bases from J, leaving 13 bases between. The CDR3 length is 15 residues. CDR3 DNA sequence: TGTGCCAGCAGCCCAACGACAGGCTACTACAATGAGCAGTTCTTC. Its translation: CASSPTTGYYNEQFF.

This clone was observed a handful of times. The chain employs TRBV2 and TRBJ2-2, with 10 bases matching TRBD1. The junction had 6 bases not matched to a gene; V was cut back by 8 bases and J by 6 bases. CDR3 size: 14 residues. CDR1 and CDR2 (germline): SNHLY, FYNNEI. This chain's CDR3 is CASHGQGEAGELFF. CDR3 nucleotides: TGTGCCAGCCACGGACAGGGGGAGGCCGGGGAGCTGTTTTTT. The full variable domain, completed using reference TRBV2 and TRBJ2-2, is EPEVTQTPSHQVTQMGQEVILRCVPISNHLYFYWYRQILGQKVEFLVSFYNNEISEKSEIFDDQFSVERPDGSNFTLKIRSTKLEDSAMYFCASHGQGEAGELFFGEGSRLTVL.